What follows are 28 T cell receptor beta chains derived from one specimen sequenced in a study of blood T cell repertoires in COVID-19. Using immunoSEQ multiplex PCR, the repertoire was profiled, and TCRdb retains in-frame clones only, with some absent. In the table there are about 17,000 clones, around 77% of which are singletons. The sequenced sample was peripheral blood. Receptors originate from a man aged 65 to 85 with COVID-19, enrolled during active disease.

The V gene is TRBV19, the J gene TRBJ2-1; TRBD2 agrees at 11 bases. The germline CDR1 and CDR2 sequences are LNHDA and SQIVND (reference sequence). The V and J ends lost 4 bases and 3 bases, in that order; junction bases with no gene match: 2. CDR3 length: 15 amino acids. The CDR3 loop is CASSKTSGGYNEQFF. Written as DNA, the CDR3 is TGTGCCAGTAGTAAAACTAGCGGGGGCTACAATGAGCAGTTCTTC.

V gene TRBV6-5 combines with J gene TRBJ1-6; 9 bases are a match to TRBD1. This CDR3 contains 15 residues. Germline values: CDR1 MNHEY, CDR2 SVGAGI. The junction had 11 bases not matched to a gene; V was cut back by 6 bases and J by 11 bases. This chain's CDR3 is CASRDTTDRGAPLHF. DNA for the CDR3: TGTGCCAGCAGAGACACAACGGACAGGGGAGCACCCCTCCACTTT.

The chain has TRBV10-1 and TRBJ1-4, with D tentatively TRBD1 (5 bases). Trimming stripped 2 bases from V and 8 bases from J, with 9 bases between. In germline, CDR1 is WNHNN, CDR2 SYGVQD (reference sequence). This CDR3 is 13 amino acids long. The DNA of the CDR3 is TGCGCCAGCAGTGAGGGGGCGAGGGAAAAACTGTTTTTT. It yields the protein CASSEGAREKLFF.

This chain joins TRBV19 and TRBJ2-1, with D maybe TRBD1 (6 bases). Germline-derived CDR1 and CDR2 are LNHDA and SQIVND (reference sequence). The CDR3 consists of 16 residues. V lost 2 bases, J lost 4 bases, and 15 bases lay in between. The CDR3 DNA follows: TGTGCCAGTAGTATAATAGGGGGTTTCAATTACAATGAGCAGTTCTTC. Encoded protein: CASSIIGGFNYNEQFF. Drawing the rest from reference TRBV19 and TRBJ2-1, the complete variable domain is DGGITQSPKYLFRKEGQNVTLSCEQNLNHDAMYWYRQDPGQGLRLIYYSQIVNDFQKGDIAEGYSVSREKKESFPLTVTSAQKNPTAFYLCASSIIGGFNYNEQFFGPGTRLTVL.

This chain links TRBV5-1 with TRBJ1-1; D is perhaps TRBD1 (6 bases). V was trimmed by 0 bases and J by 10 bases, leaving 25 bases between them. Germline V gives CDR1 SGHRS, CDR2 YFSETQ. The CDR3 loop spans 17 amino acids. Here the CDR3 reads CASSLAGVGTRTGVAFF. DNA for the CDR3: TGCGCCAGCAGCTTGGCAGGGGTCGGGACCAGGACTGGCGTAGCTTTCTTT.

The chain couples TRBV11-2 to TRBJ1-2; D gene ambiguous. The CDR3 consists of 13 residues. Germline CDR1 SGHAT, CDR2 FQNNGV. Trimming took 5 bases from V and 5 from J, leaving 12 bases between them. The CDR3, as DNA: TGTGCCAGCAGCCCCCGGGTCCTATATGGCTACACCTTC. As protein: CASSPRVLYGYTF.

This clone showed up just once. The CDR3, as DNA: TGCGCCAGCAGTGATAGGGGACTGAATCAGCCCCAGCATTTT. It codes for CASSDRGLNQPQHF. The rearrangement links TRBV10-2 to TRBJ1-5; D is possibly TRBD1 (5 bases). Trimming removed 3 bases from V and 4 bases from J, with 10 bases in between. CDR1 is WSHSY, CDR2 SAAADI, per germline. The CDR3 covers 14 residues.

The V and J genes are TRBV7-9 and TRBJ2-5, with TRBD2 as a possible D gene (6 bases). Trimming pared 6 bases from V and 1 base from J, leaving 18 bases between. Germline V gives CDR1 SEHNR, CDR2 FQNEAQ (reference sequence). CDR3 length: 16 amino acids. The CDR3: CASSFGMAGSQETQYF. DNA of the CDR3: TGTGCCAGCAGTTTTGGGATGGCGGGGTCCCAAGAGACCCAGTACTTC.

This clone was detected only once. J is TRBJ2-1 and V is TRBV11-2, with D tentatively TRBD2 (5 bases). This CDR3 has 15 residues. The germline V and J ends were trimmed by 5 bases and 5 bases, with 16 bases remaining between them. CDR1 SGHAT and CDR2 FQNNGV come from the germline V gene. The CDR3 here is CASSLAGVRNNEQFF. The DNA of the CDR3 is TGTGCCAGCAGCCTCGCCGGGGTTCGAAACAATGAGCAGTTCTTC.

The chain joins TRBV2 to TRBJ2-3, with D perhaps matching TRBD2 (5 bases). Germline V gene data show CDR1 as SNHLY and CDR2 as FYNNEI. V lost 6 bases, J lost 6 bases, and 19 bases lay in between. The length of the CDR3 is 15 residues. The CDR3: CASRRADKSLDTQYF. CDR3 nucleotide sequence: TGTGCCAGCAGGCGAGCGGATAAGTCGCTGGATACGCAGTATTTT.

The chain's CDR3 is CSVDREVGNPEAFF. The CDR3 DNA reads as TGCAGCGTCGACAGGGAGGTTGGAAATCCTGAAGCTTTCTTT. The chain carries TRBV29-1 and TRBJ1-1; 7 bases match TRBD1. Germline V gene lookup returns CDR1 SQVTM and CDR2 ANQGSEA. After removal of 6 bases from V and 6 bases from J, the junction contained 13 bases not matched to a gene. The length of the CDR3 is 14 residues.

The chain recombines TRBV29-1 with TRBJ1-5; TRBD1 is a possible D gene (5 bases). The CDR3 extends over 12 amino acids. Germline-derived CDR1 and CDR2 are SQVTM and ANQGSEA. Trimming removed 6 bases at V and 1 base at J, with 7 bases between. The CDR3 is CSVGGSNQPQHF. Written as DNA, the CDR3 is TGCAGCGTGGGGGGGAGCAATCAGCCCCAGCATTTT.

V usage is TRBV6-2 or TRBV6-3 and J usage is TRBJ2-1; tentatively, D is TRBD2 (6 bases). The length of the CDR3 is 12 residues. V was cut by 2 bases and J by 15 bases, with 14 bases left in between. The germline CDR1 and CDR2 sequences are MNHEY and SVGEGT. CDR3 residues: CASSYVGGVPFF. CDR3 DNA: TGTGCCAGCAGTTACGTCGGCGGGGTGCCGTTCTTC.

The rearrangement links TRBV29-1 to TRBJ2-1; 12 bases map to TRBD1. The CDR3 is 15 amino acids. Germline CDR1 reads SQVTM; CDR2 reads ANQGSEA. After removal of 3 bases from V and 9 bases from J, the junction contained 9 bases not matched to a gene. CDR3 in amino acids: CSVESRGQGAFEQFF. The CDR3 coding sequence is TGCAGCGTTGAGAGCAGGGGACAGGGGGCATTTGAGCAGTTCTTC.

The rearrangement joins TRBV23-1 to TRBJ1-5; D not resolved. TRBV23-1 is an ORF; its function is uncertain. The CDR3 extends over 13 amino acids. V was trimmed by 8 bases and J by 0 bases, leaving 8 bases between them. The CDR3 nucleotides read TGCGCCAGCCTTAATTATAGCAATCAGCCCCAGCATTTT. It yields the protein CASLNYSNQPQHF.

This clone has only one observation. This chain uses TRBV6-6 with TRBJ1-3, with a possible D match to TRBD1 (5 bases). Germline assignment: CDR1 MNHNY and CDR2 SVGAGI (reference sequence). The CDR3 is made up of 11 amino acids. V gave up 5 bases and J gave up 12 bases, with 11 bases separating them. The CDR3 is CASSPREGIYF. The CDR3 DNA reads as TGTGCCAGCAGTCCCAGGGAGGGCATATATTTT.

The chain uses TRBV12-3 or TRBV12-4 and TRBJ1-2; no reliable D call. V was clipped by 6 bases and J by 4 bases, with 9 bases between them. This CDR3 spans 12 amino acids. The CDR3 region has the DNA TGTGCCAGCAGCCCCGGTCTCTATGGCTACACCTTC. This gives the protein CASSPGLYGYTF.

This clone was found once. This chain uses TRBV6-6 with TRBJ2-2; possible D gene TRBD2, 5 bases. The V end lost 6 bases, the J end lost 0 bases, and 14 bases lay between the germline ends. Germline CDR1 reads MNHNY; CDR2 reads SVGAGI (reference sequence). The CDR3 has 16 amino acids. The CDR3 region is CASSRSVGTNTGELFF. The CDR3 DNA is TGTGCCAGCAGCCGATCCGTCGGGACGAACACCGGGGAGCTGTTTTTT.

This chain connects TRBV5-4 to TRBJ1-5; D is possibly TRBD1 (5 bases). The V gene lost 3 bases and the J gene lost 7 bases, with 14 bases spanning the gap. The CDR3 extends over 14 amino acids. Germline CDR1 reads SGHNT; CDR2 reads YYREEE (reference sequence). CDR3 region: CASSSGGDVQPQHF. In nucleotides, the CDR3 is TGTGCCAGCAGCTCTGGAGGGGATGTCCAGCCCCAGCATTTT.

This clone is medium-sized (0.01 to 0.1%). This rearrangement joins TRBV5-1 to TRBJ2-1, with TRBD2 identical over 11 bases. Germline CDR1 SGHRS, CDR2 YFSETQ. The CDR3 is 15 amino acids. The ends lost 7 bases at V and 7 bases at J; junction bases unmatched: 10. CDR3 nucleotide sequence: TGCGCCAGCGGACCTGCGACTAGCGGGATGAATGAGCAGTTCTTC. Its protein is CASGPATSGMNEQFF. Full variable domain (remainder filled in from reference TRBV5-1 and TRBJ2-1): KAGVTQTPRYLIKTRGQQVTLSCSPISGHRSVSWYQQTPGQGLQFLFEYFSETQRNKGNFPGRFSGRQFSNSRSEMNVSTLELGDSALYLCASGPATSGMNEQFFGPGTRLTVL.

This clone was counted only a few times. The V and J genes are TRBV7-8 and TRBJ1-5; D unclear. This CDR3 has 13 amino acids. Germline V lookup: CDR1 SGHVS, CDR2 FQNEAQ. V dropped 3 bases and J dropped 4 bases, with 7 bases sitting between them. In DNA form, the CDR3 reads TGTGCCAGCAGCTTTAGCGGGAATCAGCCCCAGCATTTT. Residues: CASSFSGNQPQHF.

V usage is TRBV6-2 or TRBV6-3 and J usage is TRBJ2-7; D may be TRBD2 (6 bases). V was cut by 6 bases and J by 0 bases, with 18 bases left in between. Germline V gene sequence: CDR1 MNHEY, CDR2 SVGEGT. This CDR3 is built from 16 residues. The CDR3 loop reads CASSPTAGSFSYEQYF. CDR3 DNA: TGTGCCAGCAGCCCAACGGCGGGGTCGTTCTCCTACGAGCAGTACTTC.

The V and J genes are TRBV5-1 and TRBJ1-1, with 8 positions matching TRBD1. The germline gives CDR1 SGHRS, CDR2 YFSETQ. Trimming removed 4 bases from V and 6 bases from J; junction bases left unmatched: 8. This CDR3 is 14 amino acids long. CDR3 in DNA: TGCGCCAGCAGCCTTAACACGGACAGGGCTGAAGCTTTCTTT. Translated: CASSLNTDRAEAFF. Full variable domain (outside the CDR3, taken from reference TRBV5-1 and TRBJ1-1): KAGVTQTPRYLIKTRGQQVTLSCSPISGHRSVSWYQQTPGQGLQFLFEYFSETQRNKGNFPGRFSGRQFSNSRSEMNVSTLELGDSALYLCASSLNTDRAEAFFGQGTRLTVV.

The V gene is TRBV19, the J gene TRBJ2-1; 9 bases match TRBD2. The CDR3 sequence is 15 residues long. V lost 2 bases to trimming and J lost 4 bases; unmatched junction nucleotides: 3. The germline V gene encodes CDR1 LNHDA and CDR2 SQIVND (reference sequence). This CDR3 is CASSILAGFYNEQFF. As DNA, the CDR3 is TGTGCCAGTAGTATACTAGCGGGGTTTTACAATGAGCAGTTCTTC. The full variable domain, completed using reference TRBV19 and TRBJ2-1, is DGGITQSPKYLFRKEGQNVTLSCEQNLNHDAMYWYRQDPGQGLRLIYYSQIVNDFQKGDIAEGYSVSREKKESFPLTVTSAQKNPTAFYLCASSILAGFYNEQFFGPGTRLTVL.

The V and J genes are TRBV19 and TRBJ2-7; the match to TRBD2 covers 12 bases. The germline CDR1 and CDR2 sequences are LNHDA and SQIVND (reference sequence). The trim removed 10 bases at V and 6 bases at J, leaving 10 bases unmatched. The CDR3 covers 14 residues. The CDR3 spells CATSSTSGRTEQYF. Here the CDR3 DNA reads TGTGCCACCTCCTCCACTAGCGGGAGGACCGAGCAGTACTTC.

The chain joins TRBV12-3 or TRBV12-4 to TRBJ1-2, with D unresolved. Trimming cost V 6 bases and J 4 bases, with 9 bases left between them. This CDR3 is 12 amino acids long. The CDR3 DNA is TGTGCCAGCAGGACAACTTCCTATGGCTACACCTTC. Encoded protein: CASRTTSYGYTF.

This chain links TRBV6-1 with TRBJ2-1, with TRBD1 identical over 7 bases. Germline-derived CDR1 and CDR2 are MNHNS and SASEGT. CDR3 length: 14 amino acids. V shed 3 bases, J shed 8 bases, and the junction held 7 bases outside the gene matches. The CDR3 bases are TGTGCCAGCAGTGAGAGAGGGGGCGTGGATGAGCAGTTCTTC. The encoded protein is CASSERGGVDEQFF.

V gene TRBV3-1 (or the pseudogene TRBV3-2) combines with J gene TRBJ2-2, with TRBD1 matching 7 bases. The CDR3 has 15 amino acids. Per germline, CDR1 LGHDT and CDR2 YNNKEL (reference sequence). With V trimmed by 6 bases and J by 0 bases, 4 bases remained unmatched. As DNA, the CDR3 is TGTGCCAGCAGGCCCGGGACAGCGAACACCGGGGAGCTGTTTTTT. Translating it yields CASRPGTANTGELFF.